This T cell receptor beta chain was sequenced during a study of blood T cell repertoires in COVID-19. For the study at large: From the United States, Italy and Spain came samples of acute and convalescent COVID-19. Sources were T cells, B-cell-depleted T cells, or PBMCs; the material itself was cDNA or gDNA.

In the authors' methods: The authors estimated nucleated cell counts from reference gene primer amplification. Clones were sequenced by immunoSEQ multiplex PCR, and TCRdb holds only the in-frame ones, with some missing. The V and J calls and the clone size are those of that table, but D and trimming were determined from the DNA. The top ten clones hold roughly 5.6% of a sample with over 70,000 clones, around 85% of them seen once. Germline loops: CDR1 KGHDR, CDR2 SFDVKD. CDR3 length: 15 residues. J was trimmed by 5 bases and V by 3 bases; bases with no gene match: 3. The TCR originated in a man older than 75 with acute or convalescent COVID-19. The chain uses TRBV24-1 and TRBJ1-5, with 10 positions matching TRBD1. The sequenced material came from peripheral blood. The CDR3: CATSDPGTGDQPQHF. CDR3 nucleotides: TGTGCCACCAGTGATCCTGGGACAGGGGATCAGCCCCAGCATTTT.